The 19 T cell receptor beta chains reported below all come from one sample, sequenced in a study of beta chain features in type 1 diabetes. Study conclusions and caveats: TCRB CDR3s were moderately but significantly shorter in Type 1 diabetes patients in all four CD4+ subsets.

No antigens are known for them. cDNA synthesis used the whole RNA isolate, giving expressed TCRB sequences. Measured with immunoSEQ multiplex PCR; TCRdb has only the in-frame clones, and not every one. The sample lists a few hundred thousand clones, roughly 24% seen once, with around 0.012% in the top ten. The sample comprised naive CD4+ T cells from blood. These receptors all come from a woman in her twenties or thirties with type 1 diabetes.

Regarding this clone: The identical CDR3 is also encoded by other nucleotide sequences in the sample. The rearrangement links TRBV9 to TRBJ1-2, with D perhaps matching TRBD1 (5 bases). V dropped 2 bases and J dropped 7 bases, with 9 bases sitting between them. The CDR3 sequence is 12 residues long. Per germline, CDR1 SGDLS and CDR2 YYNGEE. The DNA for the CDR3 is TGTGCCAGCAGCGTCGCCGGGGGTGGCTACACCTTC. Translating it yields CASSVAGGGYTF.

V and J are TRBV18 and TRBJ2-7; 7 bases align to TRBD2. V lost 5 bases to trimming and J lost 2 bases; unmatched junction nucleotides: 3. This CDR3 contains 13 residues. CDR1 is KGHSH, CDR2 LQKENI, per germline. CDR3 sequence: CASSSLAPYEQYF. CDR3 bases: TGTGCCAGCTCATCACTAGCGCCCTACGAGCAGTACTTC.

This clone showed up just a few times. The rearrangement uses TRBV7-9 and TRBJ2-3; tentative D call: TRBD1 (6 bases). The ends were cut back, 3 bases at V and 2 bases at J, with 12 bases in the middle. CDR1 is SEHNR and CDR2 is FQNEAQ in the germline V gene (reference sequence). This CDR3 contains 15 residues. The CDR3 DNA reads TGTGCCAGCAGCTTGGGGACATTCCCCACAGATACGCAGTATTTT. Residues: CASSLGTFPTDTQYF.

In this sample, this clone turned up a few times. The chain combines TRBV2 with TRBJ2-7; D unclear. Germline V lookup: CDR1 SNHLY, CDR2 FYNNEI. Trimming left V 8 bases short and J 3 bases short, with 11 bases between. This CDR3 spans 12 amino acids. The chain's CDR3 is CASQELGYEQYF. The CDR3 nucleotides are TGTGCCAGCCAAGAGCTTGGCTACGAGCAGTACTTC. Filled out from reference TRBV2 and TRBJ2-7, the complete variable domain reads EPEVTQTPSHQVTQMGQEVILRCVPISNHLYFYWYRQILGQKVEFLVSFYNNEISEKSEIFDDQFSVERPDGSNFTLKIRSTKLEDSAMYFCASQELGYEQYFGPGTRLTVT.

The J gene is TRBJ2-1, the V gene TRBV25-1, with 10 bases that match TRBD2. V was clipped by 3 bases and J by 6 bases; unmatched bases: 5. This CDR3 spans 15 amino acids. Germline V gene lookup returns CDR1 MGHDK and CDR2 SYGVNS. CDR3 amino acids: CASSDPRTSGNEQFF. The CDR3 DNA follows: TGTGCCAGCAGTGACCCCCGGACTAGCGGCAATGAGCAGTTCTTC.

V usage is TRBV19 and J usage is TRBJ2-1; 8 bases are a match to TRBD2. Germline CDR1 and CDR2: LNHDA and SQIVND (reference sequence). The CDR3 has 14 residues. Trimming at V came to 8 bases and at J to 6 bases, leaving 9 bases not matched to a gene. CDR3 residues: CASGRLAGLNEQFF. The CDR3 nucleotides read TGTGCCAGTGGTAGGCTAGCGGGCCTCAATGAGCAGTTCTTC.

V gene TRBV19 combines with J gene TRBJ2-7, with unresolved D. V gave up 5 bases and J gave up 7 bases, with 12 bases separating them. Germline V gives CDR1 LNHDA, CDR2 SQIVND (reference sequence). CDR3 size: 12 residues. CDR3 loop: CASSDERVEQYF. The CDR3 bases are TGTGCCAGTAGTGACGAGCGAGTTGAGCAGTACTTC.

The V gene is TRBV7-9, the J gene TRBJ1-2; weak D call: TRBD1 (5 bases). CDR1 is SEHNR and CDR2 is FQNEAQ in the germline V gene (reference sequence). With 5 bases removed from V and 8 bases from J, the gap between germline ends came to 21 bases. This CDR3 comprises 15 residues. CDR3 sequence (DNA): TGTGCCAGCAGCCAAACCGGGACTGCCCGCTTGGGCTACACCTTC. Translation: CASSQTGTARLGYTF.

The chain's CDR3 is CASSPEGNQPQHF. The CDR3 DNA reads TGTGCCAGCTCACCAGAGGGAAATCAGCCCCAGCATTTT. The chain combines TRBV18 with TRBJ1-5; no firm D call. With 2 bases removed from V and 4 bases from J, the gap between germline ends came to 6 bases. CDR1 and CDR2 from the germline V gene are KGHSH and LQKENI. The CDR3 extends over 13 amino acids. Complete variable domain (other parts from reference TRBV18 and TRBJ1-5): NAGVMQNPRHLVRRRGQEARLRCSPMKGHSHVYWYRQLPEEGLKFMVYLQKENIIDESGMPKERFSAEFPKEGPSILRIQQVVRGDSAAYFCASSPEGNQPQHFGDGTRLSIL.

The V and J genes are TRBV2 and TRBJ2-1; D is possibly TRBD2 (6 bases). Deletions cut 4 bases from V and 6 bases from J, with 16 bases between. Per germline, CDR1 SNHLY and CDR2 FYNNEI. The CDR3 has 15 amino acids. CDR3 nucleotide sequence: TGTGCCAGCAGTGTGGAGGGCGGGACCCCCAATGAGCAGTTCTTC. Its protein product is CASSVEGGTPNEQFF.

V usage is TRBV29-1 and J usage is TRBJ2-7; D uncertain. Per germline, CDR1 SQVTM and CDR2 ANQGSEA. The CDR3 contains 13 residues. V was shortened by 4 bases and J by 1 base, with 11 bases between the two germline ends. The DNA for the CDR3 is TGCAGCGTTGCGAGGAAGTTATCCTACGAGCAGTACTTC. As protein: CSVARKLSYEQYF.

This chain connects TRBV5-1 to TRBJ2-2; D might be TRBD2 (6 bases). The V end lost 0 bases, the J end lost 6 bases, and 9 bases lay between the germline ends. This CDR3 is built from 14 residues. Looked up from germline, CDR1 is SGHRS and CDR2 is YFSETQ. Written as DNA, the CDR3 is TGCGCCAGCAGCTTGGCCGCGGGATCCGGGGAGCTGTTTTTT. This encodes CASSLAAGSGELFF.

The rearrangement joins TRBV19 to TRBJ1-5, with D perhaps TRBD1 (6 bases). The germline CDR1 and CDR2 sequences are LNHDA and SQIVND (reference sequence). V lost 5 bases and J 0 bases, leaving 14 bases between the germline ends. CDR3 length: 16 residues. The CDR3: CASSSQQGASNQPQHF. In DNA form, the CDR3 reads TGTGCCAGTAGTTCCCAACAGGGAGCTAGCAATCAGCCCCAGCATTTT.

This clone came up a few times. V and J are TRBV9 and TRBJ2-7, with D perhaps TRBD1 (6 bases). Germline CDR1 SGDLS, CDR2 YYNGEE. The ends were cut back, 5 bases at V and 0 bases at J, with 12 bases in the middle. The CDR3 consists of 14 residues. The CDR3 DNA reads as TGTGCCAGCAGTCGGACAGATAGCTCCTACGAGCAGTACTTC. It specifies CASSRTDSSYEQYF. Combining the CDR3 with reference TRBV9 and TRBJ2-7 gives the whole variable domain DSGVTQTPKHLITATGQRVTLRCSPRSGDLSVYWYQQSLDQGLQFLIQYYNGEERAKGNILERFSAQQFPDLHSELNLSSLELGDSALYFCASSRTDSSYEQYFGPGTRLTVT.

Only a few counts were recorded for this clone. The chain combines TRBV9 with TRBJ1-2; tentative D call: TRBD1 (5 bases). Germline CDR1 is SGDLS and CDR2 is YYNGEE. V lost 0 bases to trimming and J lost 3 bases, with 9 bases between them. The CDR3 is 14 amino acids. CDR3 in DNA: TGTGCCAGCAGCGTAGGGGTGACAGACTATGGCTACACCTTC. As protein: CASSVGVTDYGYTF.

CDR3 in amino acids: CASSSRGYEQYF. Written as DNA, the CDR3 is TGTGCCAGCAGCTCCCGGGGTTACGAGCAGTACTTC. The J gene is TRBJ2-7, the V gene TRBV7-8, with a weak D call TRBD2 (5 bases). Trimming stripped 4 bases from V and 4 bases from J, with 8 bases between. Germline assignment: CDR1 SGHVS and CDR2 FQNEAQ. The CDR3 length is 12 residues.

The V gene is TRBV28, the J gene TRBJ1-1; the D gene is possibly TRBD1 (5 bases). Germline V gene data show CDR1 as MDHEN and CDR2 as SYDVKM. The CDR3 has 14 residues. V was pared by 2 bases and J by 3 bases, with 10 bases between. CDR3 bases: TGTGCCAGCAGTTTAGCTGGGGGGTACACTGAAGCTTTCTTT. It is translated as CASSLAGGYTEAFF. Full variable domain (rest looked up from reference TRBV28 and TRBJ1-1): DVKVTQSSRYLVKRTGEKVFLECVQDMDHENMFWYRQDPGLGLRLIYFSYDVKMKEKGDIPEGYSVSREKKERFSLILESASTNQTSMYLCASSLAGGYTEAFFGQGTRLTVV.

The chain recombines TRBV27 with TRBJ1-5; perhaps TRBD1 as D (5 bases). V shed 5 bases and J shed 3 bases, with 11 bases lying between them. The length of the CDR3 is 14 residues. In germline, CDR1 is MNHEY, CDR2 SMNVEV (reference sequence). The CDR3, as DNA: TGTGCCAGCAGTCTGGGGGGGTTCAATCAGCCCCAGCATTTT. Encoded protein: CASSLGGFNQPQHF.

This clone occurred a few times. The chain couples TRBV9 to TRBJ2-7, with 8 bases fitting TRBD2. The CDR3 contains 14 residues. V was clipped by 7 bases and J by 5 bases; unmatched bases: 11. Germline values: CDR1 SGDLS, CDR2 YYNGEE. The CDR3 region is CASASGTRVHEQYF. CDR3 in DNA: TGTGCCAGCGCCTCCGGGACTAGGGTCCACGAGCAGTACTTC.